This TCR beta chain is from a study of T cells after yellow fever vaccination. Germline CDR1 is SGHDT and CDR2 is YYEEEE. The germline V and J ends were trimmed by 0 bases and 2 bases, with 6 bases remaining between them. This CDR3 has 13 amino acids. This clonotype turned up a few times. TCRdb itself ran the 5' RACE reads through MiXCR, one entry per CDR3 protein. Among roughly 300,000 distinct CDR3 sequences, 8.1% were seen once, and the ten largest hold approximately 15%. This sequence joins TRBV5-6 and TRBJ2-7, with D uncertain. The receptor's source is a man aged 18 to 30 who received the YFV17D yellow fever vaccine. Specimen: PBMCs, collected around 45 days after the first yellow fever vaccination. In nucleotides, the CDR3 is TGTGCCAGCAGCTTGGATTACCCCTACGAGCAGTACTTC. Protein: CASSLDYPYEQYF.